The clone carrying this TCR beta chain was observed many times. The antigen is undetermined. This sample is part of a study of early T cells in non-severe SARS-CoV-2 infection. Study in general: Chains were not paired, and sequencing was done on bulk RNA from unsorted whole blood. Study-level findings and limits: Missing private and CD4 specificities, VDJdb matching favored anti-spike CD8 responses.

The CDR3 has 14 amino acids. Germline V gene sequence: CDR1 MDHEN, CDR2 SYDVKM. V dropped 5 bases and J dropped 2 bases, with 13 bases sitting between them. Individual cDNA molecules carried attached unique molecular identifiers. TCRdb used MiXCR to reprocess the 5' RACE reads, holding one entry per CDR3 protein. The sample holds about 61,000 distinct CDR3 sequences; more than 10% are singletons and the top ten take approximately 1.2%. This sample comprised whole blood, obtained at baseline. The chain carries TRBV28 and TRBJ2-7, with D perhaps matching TRBD1 (5 bases). The clonotype was recovered from an adult who was a healthcare worker with PCR-confirmed SARS-CoV-2 infection or an uninfected control (not recorded which). The donor label of this sample is uncertain. The CDR3 spells CASSTGAGTYEQYV. In DNA form, the CDR3 reads TGTGCCAGCAGTACCGGAGCAGGGACCTACGAGCAGTACGTC.